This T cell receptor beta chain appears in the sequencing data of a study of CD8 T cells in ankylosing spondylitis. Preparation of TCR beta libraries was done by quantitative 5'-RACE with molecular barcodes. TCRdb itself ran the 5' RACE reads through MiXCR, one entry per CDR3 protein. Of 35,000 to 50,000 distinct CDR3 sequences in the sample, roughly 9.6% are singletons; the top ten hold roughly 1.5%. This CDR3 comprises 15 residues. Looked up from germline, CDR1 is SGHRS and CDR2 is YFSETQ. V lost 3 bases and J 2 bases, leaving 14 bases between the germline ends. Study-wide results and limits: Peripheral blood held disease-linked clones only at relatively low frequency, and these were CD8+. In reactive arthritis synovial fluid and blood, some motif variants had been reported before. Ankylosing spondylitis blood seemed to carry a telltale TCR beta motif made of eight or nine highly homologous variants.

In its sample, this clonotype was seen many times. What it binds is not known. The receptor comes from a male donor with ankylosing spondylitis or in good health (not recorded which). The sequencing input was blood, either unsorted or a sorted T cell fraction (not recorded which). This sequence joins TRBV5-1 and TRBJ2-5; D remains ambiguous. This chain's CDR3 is CASSSRRGKQETQYF. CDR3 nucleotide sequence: TGCGCCAGCAGCTCCCGACGAGGTAAACAAGAGACCCAGTACTTC.